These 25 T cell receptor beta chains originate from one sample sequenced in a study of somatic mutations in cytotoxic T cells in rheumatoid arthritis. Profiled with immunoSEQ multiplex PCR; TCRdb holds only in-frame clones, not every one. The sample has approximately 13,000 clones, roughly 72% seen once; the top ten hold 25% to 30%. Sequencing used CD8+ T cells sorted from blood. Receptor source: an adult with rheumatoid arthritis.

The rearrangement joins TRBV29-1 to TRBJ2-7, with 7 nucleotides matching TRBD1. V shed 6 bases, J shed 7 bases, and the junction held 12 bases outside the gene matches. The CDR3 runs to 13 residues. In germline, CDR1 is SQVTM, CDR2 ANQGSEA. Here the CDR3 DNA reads TGCAGCGTAGGTCCCCCGGGACAGCAGGAGCAGTACTTC. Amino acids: CSVGPPGQQEQYF.

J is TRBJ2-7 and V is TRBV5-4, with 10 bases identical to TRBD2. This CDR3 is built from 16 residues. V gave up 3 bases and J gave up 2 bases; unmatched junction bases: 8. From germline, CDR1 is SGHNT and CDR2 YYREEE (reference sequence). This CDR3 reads CASSSQGTSVAYEQYF. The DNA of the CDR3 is TGTGCCAGCAGCTCCCAAGGGACTAGCGTCGCCTACGAGCAGTACTTC.

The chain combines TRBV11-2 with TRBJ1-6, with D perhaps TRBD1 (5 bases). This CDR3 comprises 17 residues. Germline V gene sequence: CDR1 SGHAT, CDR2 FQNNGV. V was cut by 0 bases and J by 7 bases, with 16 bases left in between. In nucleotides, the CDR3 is TGTGCCAGCAGCTTAGAGACAGCTCGGAGTCTAAATTCACCCCTCCACTTT. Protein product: CASSLETARSLNSPLHF. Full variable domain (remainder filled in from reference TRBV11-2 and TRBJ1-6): EAGVAQSPRYKIIEKRQSVAFWCNPISGHATLYWYQQILGQGPKLLIQFQNNGVVDDSQLPKDRFSAERLKGVDSTLKIQPAKLEDSAVYLCASSLETARSLNSPLHFGNGTRLTVT.

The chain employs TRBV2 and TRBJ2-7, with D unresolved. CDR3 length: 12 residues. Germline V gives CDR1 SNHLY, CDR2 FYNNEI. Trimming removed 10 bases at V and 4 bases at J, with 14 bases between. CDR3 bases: TGTGCCACCTTGTCAGATCAGTACGAGCAGTACTTC. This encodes CATLSDQYEQYF.

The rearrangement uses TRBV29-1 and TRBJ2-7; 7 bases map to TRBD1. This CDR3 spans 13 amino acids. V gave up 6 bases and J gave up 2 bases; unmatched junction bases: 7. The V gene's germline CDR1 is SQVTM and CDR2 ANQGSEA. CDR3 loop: CSVLDRQTYEQYF. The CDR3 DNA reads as TGCAGCGTCTTGGACAGGCAAACCTACGAGCAGTACTTC.

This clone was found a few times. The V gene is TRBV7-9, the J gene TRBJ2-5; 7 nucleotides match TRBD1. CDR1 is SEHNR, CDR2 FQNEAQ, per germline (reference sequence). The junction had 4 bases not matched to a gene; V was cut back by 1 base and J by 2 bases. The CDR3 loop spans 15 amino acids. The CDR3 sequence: CASSLVVQGQETQYF. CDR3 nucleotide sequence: TGTGCCAGCAGCTTAGTTGTACAGGGGCAAGAGACCCAGTACTTC.

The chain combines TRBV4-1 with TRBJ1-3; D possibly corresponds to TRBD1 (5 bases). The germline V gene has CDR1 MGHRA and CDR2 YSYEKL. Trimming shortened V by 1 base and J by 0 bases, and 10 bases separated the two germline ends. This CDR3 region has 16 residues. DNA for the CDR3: TGCGCCAGCAGCCAAGTAGGAGGGGCCTCTGGAAACACCATATATTTT. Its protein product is CASSQVGGASGNTIYF.

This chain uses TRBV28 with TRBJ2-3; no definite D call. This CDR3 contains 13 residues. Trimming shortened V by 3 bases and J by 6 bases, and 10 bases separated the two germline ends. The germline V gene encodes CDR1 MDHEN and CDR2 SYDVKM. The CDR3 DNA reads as TGTGCCAGCAGTTTCGGCAGGTGGGATACGCAGTATTTT. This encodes CASSFGRWDTQYF.

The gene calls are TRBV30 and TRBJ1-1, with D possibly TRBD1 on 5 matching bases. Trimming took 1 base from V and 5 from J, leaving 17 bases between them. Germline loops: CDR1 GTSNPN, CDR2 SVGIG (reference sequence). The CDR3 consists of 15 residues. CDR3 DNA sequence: TGTGCCTGGAGTGCCCGAATCGGGGGGTGGACTGAAGCTTTCTTT. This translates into CAWSARIGGWTEAFF.

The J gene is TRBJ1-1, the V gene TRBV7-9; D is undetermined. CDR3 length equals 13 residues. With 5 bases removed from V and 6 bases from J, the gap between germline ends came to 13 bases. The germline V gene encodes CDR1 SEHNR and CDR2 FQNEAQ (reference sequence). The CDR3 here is CASSPQGRPEAFF. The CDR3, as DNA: TGTGCCAGCAGCCCCCAAGGAAGGCCTGAAGCTTTCTTT.

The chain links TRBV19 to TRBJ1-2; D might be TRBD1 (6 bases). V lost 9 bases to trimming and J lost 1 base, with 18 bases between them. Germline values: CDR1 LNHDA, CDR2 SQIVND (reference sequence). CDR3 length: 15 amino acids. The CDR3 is CASSALRGINYGYTF. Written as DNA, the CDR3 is TGTGCCAGCAGCGCCCTTAGGGGGATTAACTATGGCTACACCTTC.

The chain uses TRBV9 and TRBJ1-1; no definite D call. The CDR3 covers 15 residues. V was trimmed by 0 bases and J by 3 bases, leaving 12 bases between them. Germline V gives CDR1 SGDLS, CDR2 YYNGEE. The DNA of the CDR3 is TGTGCCAGCAGCGTAGGAGGGAATTGGGACACTGAAGCTTTCTTT. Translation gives CASSVGGNWDTEAFF.

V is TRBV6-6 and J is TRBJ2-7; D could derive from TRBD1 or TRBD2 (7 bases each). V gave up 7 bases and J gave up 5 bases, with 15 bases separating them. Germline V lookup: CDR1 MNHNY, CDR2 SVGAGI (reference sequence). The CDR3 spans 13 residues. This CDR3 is CASNQGGSHEQYF. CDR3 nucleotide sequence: TGTGCCAGCAATCAGGGGGGGTCCCACGAGCAGTACTTC.

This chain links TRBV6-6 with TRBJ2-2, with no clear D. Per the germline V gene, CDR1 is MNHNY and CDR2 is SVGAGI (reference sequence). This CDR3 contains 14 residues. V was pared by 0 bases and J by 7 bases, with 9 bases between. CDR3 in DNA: TGTGCCAGCAGTTACTCGACGGGCGACGGGGAGCTGTTTTTT. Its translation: CASSYSTGDGELFF.

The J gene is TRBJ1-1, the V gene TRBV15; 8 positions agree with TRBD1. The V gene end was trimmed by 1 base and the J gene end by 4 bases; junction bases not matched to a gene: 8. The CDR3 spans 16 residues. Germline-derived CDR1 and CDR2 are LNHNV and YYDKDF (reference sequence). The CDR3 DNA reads TGTGCCACCAGCAGAGGGAGGACAGGGAGGTCCACTGAAGCTTTCTTT. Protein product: CATSRGRTGRSTEAFF.

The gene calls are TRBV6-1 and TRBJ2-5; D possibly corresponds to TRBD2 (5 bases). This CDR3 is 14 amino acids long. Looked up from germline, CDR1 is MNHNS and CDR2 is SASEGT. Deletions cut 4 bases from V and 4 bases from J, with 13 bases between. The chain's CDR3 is CASSVSLVRETQYF. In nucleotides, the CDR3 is TGTGCCAGCAGTGTATCACTAGTGCGAGAGACCCAGTACTTC.

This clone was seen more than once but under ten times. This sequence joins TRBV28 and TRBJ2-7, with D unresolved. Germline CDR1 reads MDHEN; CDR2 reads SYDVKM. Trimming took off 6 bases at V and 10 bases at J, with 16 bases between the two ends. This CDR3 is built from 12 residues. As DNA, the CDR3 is TGTGCCAGCAGCCCCCCCCGTGGCGGACAGTACTTC. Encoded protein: CASSPPRGGQYF.

CDR3 bases: TGTGCCAGCAGTGAGGAATCGACAGGGGGATGGGAGCAGTTCTTC. As protein: CASSEESTGGWEQFF. This chain links TRBV6-4 with TRBJ2-1, with 9 nucleotides matching TRBD1. From germline, CDR1 is MRHNA and CDR2 SNTAGT. The V segment lost 3 bases and the J segment 10 bases; nucleotides outside the gene matches: 10. The CDR3 length is 15 residues.

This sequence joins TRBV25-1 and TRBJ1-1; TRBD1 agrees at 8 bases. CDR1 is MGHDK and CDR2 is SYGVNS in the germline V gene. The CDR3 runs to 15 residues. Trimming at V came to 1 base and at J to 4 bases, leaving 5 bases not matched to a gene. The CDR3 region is CASSESDRVTTEAFF. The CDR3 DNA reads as TGTGCCAGCAGTGAATCGGACAGGGTAACCACTGAAGCTTTCTTT. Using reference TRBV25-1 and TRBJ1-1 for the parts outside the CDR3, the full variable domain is EADIYQTPRYLVIGTGKKITLECSQTMGHDKMYWYQQDPGMELHLIHYSYGVNSTEKGDLSSESTVSRIRTEHFPLTLESARPSHTSQYLCASSESDRVTTEAFFGQGTRLTVV.

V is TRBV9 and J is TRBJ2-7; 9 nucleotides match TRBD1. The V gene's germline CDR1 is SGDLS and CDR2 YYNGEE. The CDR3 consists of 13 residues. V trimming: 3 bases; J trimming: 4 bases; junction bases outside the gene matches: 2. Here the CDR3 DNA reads TGTGCCAGCAGCGAACAGGGGGCTTACGAGCAGTACTTC. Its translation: CASSEQGAYEQYF.

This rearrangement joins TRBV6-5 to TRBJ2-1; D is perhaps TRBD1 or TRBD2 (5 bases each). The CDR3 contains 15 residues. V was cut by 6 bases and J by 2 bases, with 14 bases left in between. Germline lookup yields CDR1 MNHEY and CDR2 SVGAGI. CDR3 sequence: CASSLRDGAYNEQFF. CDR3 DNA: TGTGCCAGCAGCCTCCGGGACGGGGCCTACAATGAGCAGTTCTTC.

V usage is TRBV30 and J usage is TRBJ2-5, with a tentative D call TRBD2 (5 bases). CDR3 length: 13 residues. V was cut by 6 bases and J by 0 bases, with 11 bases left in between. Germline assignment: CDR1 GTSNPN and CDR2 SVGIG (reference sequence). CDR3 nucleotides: TGTGCCTGCGGGCCGGGGTACCAAGAGACCCAGTACTTC. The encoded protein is CACGPGYQETQYF.

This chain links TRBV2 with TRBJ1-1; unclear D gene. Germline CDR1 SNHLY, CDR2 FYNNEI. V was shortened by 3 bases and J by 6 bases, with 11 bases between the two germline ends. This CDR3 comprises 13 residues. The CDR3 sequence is CASSDTQAAEAFF. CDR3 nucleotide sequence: TGTGCCAGCAGTGATACTCAGGCCGCTGAAGCTTTCTTT. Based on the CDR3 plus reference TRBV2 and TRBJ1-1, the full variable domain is EPEVTQTPSHQVTQMGQEVILRCVPISNHLYFYWYRQILGQKVEFLVSFYNNEISEKSEIFDDQFSVERPDGSNFTLKIRSTKLEDSAMYFCASSDTQAAEAFFGQGTRLTVV.

The CDR3 region has the DNA TGTGCCAGCAGCTTATTCAACAGTGAGGATTCACCCCTCCACTTT. Encoded protein: CASSLFNSEDSPLHF. This chain uses TRBV7-8 with TRBJ1-6; D unclear. The CDR3 length is 15 residues. Germline V lookup: CDR1 SGHVS, CDR2 FQNEAQ. V dropped 2 bases and J dropped 8 bases, with 13 bases sitting between them.

CDR3 protein: CASSYVEITGADTQYF. CDR3 coding DNA: TGTGCCAGCAGTTACGTCGAGATTACAGGGGCAGATACGCAGTATTTT. The chain joins TRBV6-5 to TRBJ2-3, with 7 nucleotides matching TRBD1. The CDR3 loop spans 16 amino acids. Germline loops: CDR1 MNHEY, CDR2 SVGAGI. V was clipped by 2 bases and J by 4 bases; unmatched bases: 9.